This entry features one TCR beta chain sequence. The CDR3 is 13 residues long. Germline CDR1 is SQVTM and CDR2 is ANQGSEA. V gave up 4 bases and J gave up 2 bases, with 11 bases separating them. This entry belongs to a study of T-cell memory formation after mild COVID-19. TCRdb re-called the 5' RACE reads through MiXCR, storing one row per CDR3 protein. The data show about 560,000 distinct CDR3 sequences, with less than 25% seen just once and about 8.4% held by the top ten. Source material: PBMCs or a T cell subset sorted from them (not recorded which). The V call is TRBV29-1, the J call TRBJ1-2; no definite D call. This receptor was obtained from an adult woman who had mild COVID-19 (a few samples of this study predate the infection). Cell type and time point are not known. The CDR3 DNA is TGCAGCGTTGGCGGGGTTTCGAACTATGGCTACACCTTC. Its translation: CSVGGVSNYGYTF.